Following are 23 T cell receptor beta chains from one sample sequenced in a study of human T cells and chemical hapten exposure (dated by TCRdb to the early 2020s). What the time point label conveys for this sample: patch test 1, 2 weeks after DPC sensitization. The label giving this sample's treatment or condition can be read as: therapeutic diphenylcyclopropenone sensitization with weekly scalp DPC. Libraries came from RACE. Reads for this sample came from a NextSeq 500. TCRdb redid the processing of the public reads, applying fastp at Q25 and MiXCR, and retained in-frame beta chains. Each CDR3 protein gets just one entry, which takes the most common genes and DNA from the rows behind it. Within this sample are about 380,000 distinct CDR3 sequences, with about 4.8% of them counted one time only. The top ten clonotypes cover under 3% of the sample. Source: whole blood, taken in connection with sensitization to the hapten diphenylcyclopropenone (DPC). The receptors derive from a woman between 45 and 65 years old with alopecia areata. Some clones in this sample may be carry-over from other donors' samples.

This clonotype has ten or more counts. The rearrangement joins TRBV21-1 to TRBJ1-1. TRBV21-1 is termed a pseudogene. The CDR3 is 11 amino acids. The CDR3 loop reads CASSKAAEAFF. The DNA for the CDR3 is TGTGCCAGCAGCAAAGCCGCTGAAGCTTTCTTT.

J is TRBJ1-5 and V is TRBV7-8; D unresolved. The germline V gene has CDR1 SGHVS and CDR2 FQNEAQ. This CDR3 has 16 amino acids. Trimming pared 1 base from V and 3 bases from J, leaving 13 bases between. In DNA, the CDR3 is TGTGCCAGCAGCTTAGATATCGGTAGAGTCAATCAGCCCCAGCATTTT. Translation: CASSLDIGRVNQPQHF.

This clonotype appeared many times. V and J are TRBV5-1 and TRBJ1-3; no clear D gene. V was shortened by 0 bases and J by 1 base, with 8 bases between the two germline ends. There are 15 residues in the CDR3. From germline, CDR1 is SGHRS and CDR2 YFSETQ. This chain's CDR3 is CASSLDELSGNTIYF. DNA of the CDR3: TGCGCCAGCAGCTTGGATGAACTTTCTGGAAACACCATATATTTT.

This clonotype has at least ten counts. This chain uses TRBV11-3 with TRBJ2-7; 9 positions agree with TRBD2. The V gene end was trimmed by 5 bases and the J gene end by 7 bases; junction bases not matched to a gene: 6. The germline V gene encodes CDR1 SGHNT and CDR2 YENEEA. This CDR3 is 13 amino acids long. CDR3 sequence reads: CASSHSGRGEQYF. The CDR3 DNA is TGTGCCAGCAGCCATAGCGGGAGAGGAGAGCAGTACTTC.

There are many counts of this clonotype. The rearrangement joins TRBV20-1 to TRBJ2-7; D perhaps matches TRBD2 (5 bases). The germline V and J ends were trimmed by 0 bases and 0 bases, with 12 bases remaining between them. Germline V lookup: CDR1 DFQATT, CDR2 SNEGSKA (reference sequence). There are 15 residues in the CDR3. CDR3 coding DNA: TGCAGTGCTAGAGATCGGAGGATTATCTCCTACGAGCAGTACTTC. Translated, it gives CSARDRRIISYEQYF.

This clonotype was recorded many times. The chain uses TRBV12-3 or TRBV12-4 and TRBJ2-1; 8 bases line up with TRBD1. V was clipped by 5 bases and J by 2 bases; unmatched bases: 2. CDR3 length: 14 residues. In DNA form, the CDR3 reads TGTGCCAGCAGTCCACAGGGGGCCTACAATGAGCAGTTCTTC. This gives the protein CASSPQGAYNEQFF.

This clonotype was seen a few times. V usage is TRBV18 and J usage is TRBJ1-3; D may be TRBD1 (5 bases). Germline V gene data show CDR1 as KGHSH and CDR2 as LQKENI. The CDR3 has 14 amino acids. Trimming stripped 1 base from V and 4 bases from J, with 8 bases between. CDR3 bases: TGTGCCAGCTCACCACAAGGGGACGGAAACACCATATATTTT. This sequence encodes CASSPQGDGNTIYF.

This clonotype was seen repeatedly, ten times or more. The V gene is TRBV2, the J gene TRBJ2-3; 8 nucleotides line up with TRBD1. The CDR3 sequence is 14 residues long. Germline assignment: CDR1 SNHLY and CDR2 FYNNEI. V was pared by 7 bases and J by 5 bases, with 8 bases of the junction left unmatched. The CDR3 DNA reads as TGTGCCAGCACGCTAATTACAGGGGGAGATACGCAGTATTTT. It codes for CASTLITGGDTQYF. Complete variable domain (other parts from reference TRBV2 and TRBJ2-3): EPEVTQTPSHQVTQMGQEVILRCVPISNHLYFYWYRQILGQKVEFLVSFYNNEISEKSEIFDDQFSVERPDGSNFTLKIRSTKLEDSAMYFCASTLITGGDTQYFGPGTRLTVL.

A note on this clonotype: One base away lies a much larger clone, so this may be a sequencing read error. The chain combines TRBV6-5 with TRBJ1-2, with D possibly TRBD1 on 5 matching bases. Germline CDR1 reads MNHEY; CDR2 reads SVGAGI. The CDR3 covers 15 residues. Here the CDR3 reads CVSSYSWSRVEGYTF. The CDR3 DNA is TGTGTCAGCAGTTACTCATGGTCCAGGGTGGAGGGCTACACCTTC.

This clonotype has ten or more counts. Written as DNA, the CDR3 is TGTGCCAGCTCACCAGGATCGAATCAGCCCCAGCATTTT. It codes for CASSPGSNQPQHF. The rearrangement uses TRBV18 and TRBJ1-5; D gene ambiguous. The CDR3 extends over 13 amino acids. Trimming removed 2 bases from V and 4 bases from J, with 6 bases in between. Germline values: CDR1 KGHSH, CDR2 LQKENI.

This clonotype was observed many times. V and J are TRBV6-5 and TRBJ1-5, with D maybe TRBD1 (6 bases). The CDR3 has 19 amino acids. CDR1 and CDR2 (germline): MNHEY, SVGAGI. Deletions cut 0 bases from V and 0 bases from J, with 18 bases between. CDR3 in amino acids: CASSYSKLDRDYSNQPQHF. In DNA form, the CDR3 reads TGTGCCAGCAGTTACTCGAAGTTGGACAGAGATTATAGCAATCAGCCCCAGCATTTT.

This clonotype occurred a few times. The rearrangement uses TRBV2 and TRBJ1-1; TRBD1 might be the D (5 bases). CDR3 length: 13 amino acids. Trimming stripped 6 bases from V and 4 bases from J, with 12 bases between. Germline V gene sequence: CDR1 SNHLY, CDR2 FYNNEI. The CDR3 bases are TGTGCCAGCAGGCTTGAAGGGACCACTGAAGCTTTCTTT. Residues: CASRLEGTTEAFF.

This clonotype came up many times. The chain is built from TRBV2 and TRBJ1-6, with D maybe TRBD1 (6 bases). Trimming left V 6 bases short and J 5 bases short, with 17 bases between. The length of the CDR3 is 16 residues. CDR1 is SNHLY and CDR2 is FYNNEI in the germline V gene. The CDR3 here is CASRATGARNNSPLHF. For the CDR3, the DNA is TGTGCCAGCAGGGCGACAGGAGCCAGGAATAATTCACCCCTCCACTTT.

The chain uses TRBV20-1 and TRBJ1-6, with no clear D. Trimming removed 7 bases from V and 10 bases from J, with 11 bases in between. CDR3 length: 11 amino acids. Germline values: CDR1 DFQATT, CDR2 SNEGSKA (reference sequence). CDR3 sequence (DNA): TGCAGTGGAAGCGCAGAATCACCCCTCCACTTT. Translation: CSGSAESPLHF.

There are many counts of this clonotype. As DNA, the CDR3 is TGTGCCAGCAGCTTTACAGGGGAATCACCCCTCCACTTT. Its protein product is CASSFTGESPLHF. The V gene is TRBV7-2, the J gene TRBJ1-6; 7 nucleotides line up with TRBD1. Trimming removed 3 bases from V and 10 bases from J; junction bases left unmatched: 3. This CDR3 comprises 13 residues. The germline V gene encodes CDR1 SGHTA and CDR2 FQGNSA.

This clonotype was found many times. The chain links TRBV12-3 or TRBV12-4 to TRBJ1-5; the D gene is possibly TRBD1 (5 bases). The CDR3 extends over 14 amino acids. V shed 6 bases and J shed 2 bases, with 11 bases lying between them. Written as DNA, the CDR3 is TGTGCCAGCAGCTCAGTGGGGGGCAATCAGCCCCAGCATTTT. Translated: CASSSVGGNQPQHF.

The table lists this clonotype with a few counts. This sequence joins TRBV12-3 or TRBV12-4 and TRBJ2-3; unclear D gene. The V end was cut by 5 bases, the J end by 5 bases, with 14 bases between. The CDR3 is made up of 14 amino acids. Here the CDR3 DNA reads TGTGCCAGCAGTCTATTCGGGCCGGAAGATACGCAGTATTTT. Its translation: CASSLFGPEDTQYF.

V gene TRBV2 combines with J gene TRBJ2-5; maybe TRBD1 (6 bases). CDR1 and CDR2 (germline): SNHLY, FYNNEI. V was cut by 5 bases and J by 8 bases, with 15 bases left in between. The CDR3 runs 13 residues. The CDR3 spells CASSLTGLGTQYF. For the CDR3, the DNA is TGTGCCAGCAGTCTCACAGGGCTTGGCACCCAGTACTTC.

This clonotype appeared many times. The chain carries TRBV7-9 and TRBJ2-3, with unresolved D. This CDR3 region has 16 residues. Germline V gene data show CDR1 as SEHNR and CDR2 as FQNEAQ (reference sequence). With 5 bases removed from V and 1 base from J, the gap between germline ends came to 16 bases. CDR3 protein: CASSPLWGGGTDTQYF. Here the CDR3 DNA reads TGTGCCAGCAGCCCCCTGTGGGGTGGCGGCACAGATACGCAGTATTTT.

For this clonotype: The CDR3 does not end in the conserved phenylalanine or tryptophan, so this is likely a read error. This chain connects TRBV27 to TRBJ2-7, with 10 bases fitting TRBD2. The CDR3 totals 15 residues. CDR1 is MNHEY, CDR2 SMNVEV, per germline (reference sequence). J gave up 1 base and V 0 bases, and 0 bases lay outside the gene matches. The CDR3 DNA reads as TGTGCCAGCAGTTTATCACTAGCGGGGTCCTACGAGCAGTACCTC. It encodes CASSLSLAGSYEQYL.

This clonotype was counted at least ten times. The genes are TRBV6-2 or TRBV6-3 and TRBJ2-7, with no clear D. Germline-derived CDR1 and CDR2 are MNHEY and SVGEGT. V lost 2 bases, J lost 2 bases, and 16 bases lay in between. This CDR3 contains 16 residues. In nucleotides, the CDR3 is TGTGCCAGCAGTTACGACGAGTATAAGATCCCCTACGAGCAGTACTTC. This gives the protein CASSYDEYKIPYEQYF.

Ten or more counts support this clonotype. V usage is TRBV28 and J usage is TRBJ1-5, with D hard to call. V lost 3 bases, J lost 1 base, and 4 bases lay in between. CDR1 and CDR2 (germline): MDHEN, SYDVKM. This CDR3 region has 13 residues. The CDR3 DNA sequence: TGTGCCAGCAGTTTTCCCAGCAATCAGCCCCAGCATTTT. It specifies CASSFPSNQPQHF.

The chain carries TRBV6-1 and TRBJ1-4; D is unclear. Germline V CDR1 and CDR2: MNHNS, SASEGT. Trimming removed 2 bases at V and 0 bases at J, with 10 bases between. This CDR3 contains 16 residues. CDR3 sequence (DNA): TGTGCCAGCAGTGAACACCTCTCTGCAACTAATGAAAAACTGTTTTTT. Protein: CASSEHLSATNEKLFF.